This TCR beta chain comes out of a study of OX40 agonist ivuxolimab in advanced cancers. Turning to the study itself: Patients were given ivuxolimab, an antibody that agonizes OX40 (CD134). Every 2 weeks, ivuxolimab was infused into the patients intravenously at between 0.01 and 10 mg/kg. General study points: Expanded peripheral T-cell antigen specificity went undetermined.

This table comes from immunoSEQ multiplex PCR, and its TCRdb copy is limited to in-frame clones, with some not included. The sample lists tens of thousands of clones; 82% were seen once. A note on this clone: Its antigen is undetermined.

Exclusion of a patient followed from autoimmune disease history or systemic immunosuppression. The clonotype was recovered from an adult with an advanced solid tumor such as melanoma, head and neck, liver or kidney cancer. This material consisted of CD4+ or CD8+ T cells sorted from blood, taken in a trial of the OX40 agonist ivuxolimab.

The CDR3 is CASSYSKQGANNEQFF. CDR3 sequence (DNA): TGTGCCAGCAGTTACTCGAAACAGGGGGCTAACAATGAGCAGTTCTTC. The chain recombines TRBV6-6 with TRBJ2-1, with 9 bases identical to TRBD1. The CDR3 runs 16 residues. Unmatched junction bases numbered 5, after V lost 0 bases and J lost 5 bases. The germline V gene has CDR1 MNHNY and CDR2 SVGAGI (reference sequence).